This TCR beta chain originates from a study of vaccination and CD4 T cells after COVID-19. Cultured CD4+ T-cell DNA underwent Oncomine TCR Beta short-read sequencing. In TCRdb, the PCR reads were re-called with MiXCR into one record per CDR3 protein. The table has several thousand distinct CDR3 sequences, nearly 35% seen once; the top ten hold around 28%. Sample treatment: approximately 10-day PBMC culture with coronavirus spike peptide pools or control peptides (ViraFEST assay). Before the COVID-19 pandemic (2011-2018), CD4+ T cells were obtained from the unexposed donor. Concerning this clonotype itself: As yet, its antigen is unknown.

V dropped 8 bases and J dropped 1 base, with 15 bases sitting between them. Per germline, CDR1 ENHRY and CDR2 SYGVKD. This CDR3 region has 15 residues. This clonotype was sampled from a human donor in good health. V and J are TRBV10-3 and TRBJ1-5; D gene ambiguous. The sequencing sample was made of CD4+ T cells from blood, cultured in vitro. CDR3 region: CAIGLANESNQPQHF. The CDR3 coding sequence is TGTGCCATCGGGTTGGCGAATGAAAGCAATCAGCCCCAGCATTTT.